Reported below is one TCR beta chain. What it binds is not known. Here immunoSEQ multiplex PCR was the method, and the copy in TCRdb shows in-frame clones only, minus some. The sample contains about 110,000 clones, approximately 88% of which appear only once. These data belong to a study of T cell responses to AZD1222 COVID-19 vaccine. Broader study findings: CD4 TCRs linked to vaccination spanned spike, dominating at 160-218 and 743-854.

The J segment lost 1 base and the V segment lost 1 base, leaving 9 bases of the junction unmatched. The CDR3 is made up of 17 amino acids. CDR1 is LGHDT and CDR2 is YNNKEL in the germline V gene (reference sequence). The source was peripheral blood, collected on day 0 of MenACWY control vaccination. This TCR derives from an adult in good health. V and J are TRBV3-1 (or the pseudogene TRBV3-2) and TRBJ1-1, with TRBD1 identical over 7 bases. This chain's CDR3 is CASSQAGTAGSNTEAFF. CDR3 DNA sequence: TGTGCCAGCAGCCAAGCGGGGACAGCTGGCTCGAACACTGAAGCTTTCTTT.